This T cell receptor beta chain came from a study of shared clonotypes between healthy human individuals. Across the whole study: Three plates each covered CD4 naive and memory; CD8 naive two, CD8 memory one.

V lost 2 bases, J lost 2 bases, and 13 bases lay in between. This CDR3 spans 15 amino acids. Germline V lookup: CDR1 MNHEY, CDR2 SMNVEV (reference sequence). Findings of the study overall: When compared with the clonotypes that were shared by all four sorted-subset donors, the non-shared clonotypes turned out to have lower generation probabilities.

Deep-level running was used for the assay. Genomic DNA (from each subset) was split evenly across several immunoSEQ plates. Libraries were prepared by immunoSEQ multiplex PCR; TCRdb keeps only in-frame clonotypes and omits some of them. The table shows some 2,100,000 clones, with about 93% occurring only once. CD45RO-negative, CCR7-positively selected cells formed the naive CD8 fraction, excluding terminally differentiated effector memory CD45RA+ cells. This clone is a singleton in its sample. Its antigen is undetermined. The sequenced material came from naive CD8+ T cells from PBMCs. The chain recombines TRBV27 with TRBJ2-7; no definite D call. The TCR sequence derives from a man younger than 35 in good health. Some clones in this sample may be carry-over from other donors' samples. CDR3 bases: TGTGCCAGCAGTTTAACCTCCATATCGCCCTACGAGCAGTACTTC. Its translation is CASSLTSISPYEQYF.